This T cell receptor beta chain was profiled in a study of shared clonotypes between healthy human individuals. Study background: Donor ages ranged 18 to 49 years: two women, three men. Study outcomes and limitations: When naive CD4 clonotypes were compared across a handful of donors, about 4.8% were shared. Generally, naive subsets came out with larger estimated richness than memory subsets.

Generated by immunoSEQ multiplex PCR, the TCRdb table keeps only in-frame clones and is missing some. The sample has roughly 760,000 clones, roughly 70% seen once. A word on this clone: The target antigen is unknown.

The CDR3 has 17 residues. V lost 4 bases to trimming and J lost 3 bases; unmatched junction nucleotides: 6. Germline V CDR1 and CDR2: SEHNR, FQNEAQ (reference sequence). The source of this sequence is a woman in her 30s in good health. The chain is built from TRBV7-9 and TRBJ1-4, with 12 bases fitting TRBD1. The specimen was memory CD4+ T cells sorted from blood. The subset was: CD45RA-negative fraction. CDR3 sequence (DNA): TGTGCCAGCAGCTCGCGGGACAGGGGGCAGTCTAATGAAAAACTGTTTTTT. The encoded protein is CASSSRDRGQSNEKLFF.